The entry below gives a single TCR beta chain sequence along with its context. Antigen specificity is unknown. Pooled samples include second doses given at about 4 or 12 weeks. The data derive from a study of T cell responses to AZD1222 COVID-19 vaccine. Sequencing used immunoSEQ multiplex PCR; TCRdb keeps in-frame clones, though not all of them. The sample includes about 180,000 clones, about 90% of them seen just once. Notes on the study in general: The CD4 TCRs associated with vaccination extended across spike and predominated at 160-218 and 743-854. Seropositivity was recorded at baseline in only six AZD1222 recipients.

V lost 2 bases and J lost 5, with 21 bases in between. The germline CDR1 and CDR2 sequences are MNHEY and SVGEGT. The CDR3 spans 17 residues. The TCR originated in an adult who received the AZD1222 COVID-19 vaccine. The V call is TRBV6-2 or TRBV6-3, the J call TRBJ1-2; weak D call: TRBD1 (6 bases). The sample consisted of peripheral blood, taken 28 days after the second AZD1222 dose. This chain's CDR3 is CASSYTQDRTSPYGYTF. The CDR3 DNA follows: TGTGCCAGCAGTTACACGCAAGACAGGACCTCCCCTTATGGCTACACCTTC.